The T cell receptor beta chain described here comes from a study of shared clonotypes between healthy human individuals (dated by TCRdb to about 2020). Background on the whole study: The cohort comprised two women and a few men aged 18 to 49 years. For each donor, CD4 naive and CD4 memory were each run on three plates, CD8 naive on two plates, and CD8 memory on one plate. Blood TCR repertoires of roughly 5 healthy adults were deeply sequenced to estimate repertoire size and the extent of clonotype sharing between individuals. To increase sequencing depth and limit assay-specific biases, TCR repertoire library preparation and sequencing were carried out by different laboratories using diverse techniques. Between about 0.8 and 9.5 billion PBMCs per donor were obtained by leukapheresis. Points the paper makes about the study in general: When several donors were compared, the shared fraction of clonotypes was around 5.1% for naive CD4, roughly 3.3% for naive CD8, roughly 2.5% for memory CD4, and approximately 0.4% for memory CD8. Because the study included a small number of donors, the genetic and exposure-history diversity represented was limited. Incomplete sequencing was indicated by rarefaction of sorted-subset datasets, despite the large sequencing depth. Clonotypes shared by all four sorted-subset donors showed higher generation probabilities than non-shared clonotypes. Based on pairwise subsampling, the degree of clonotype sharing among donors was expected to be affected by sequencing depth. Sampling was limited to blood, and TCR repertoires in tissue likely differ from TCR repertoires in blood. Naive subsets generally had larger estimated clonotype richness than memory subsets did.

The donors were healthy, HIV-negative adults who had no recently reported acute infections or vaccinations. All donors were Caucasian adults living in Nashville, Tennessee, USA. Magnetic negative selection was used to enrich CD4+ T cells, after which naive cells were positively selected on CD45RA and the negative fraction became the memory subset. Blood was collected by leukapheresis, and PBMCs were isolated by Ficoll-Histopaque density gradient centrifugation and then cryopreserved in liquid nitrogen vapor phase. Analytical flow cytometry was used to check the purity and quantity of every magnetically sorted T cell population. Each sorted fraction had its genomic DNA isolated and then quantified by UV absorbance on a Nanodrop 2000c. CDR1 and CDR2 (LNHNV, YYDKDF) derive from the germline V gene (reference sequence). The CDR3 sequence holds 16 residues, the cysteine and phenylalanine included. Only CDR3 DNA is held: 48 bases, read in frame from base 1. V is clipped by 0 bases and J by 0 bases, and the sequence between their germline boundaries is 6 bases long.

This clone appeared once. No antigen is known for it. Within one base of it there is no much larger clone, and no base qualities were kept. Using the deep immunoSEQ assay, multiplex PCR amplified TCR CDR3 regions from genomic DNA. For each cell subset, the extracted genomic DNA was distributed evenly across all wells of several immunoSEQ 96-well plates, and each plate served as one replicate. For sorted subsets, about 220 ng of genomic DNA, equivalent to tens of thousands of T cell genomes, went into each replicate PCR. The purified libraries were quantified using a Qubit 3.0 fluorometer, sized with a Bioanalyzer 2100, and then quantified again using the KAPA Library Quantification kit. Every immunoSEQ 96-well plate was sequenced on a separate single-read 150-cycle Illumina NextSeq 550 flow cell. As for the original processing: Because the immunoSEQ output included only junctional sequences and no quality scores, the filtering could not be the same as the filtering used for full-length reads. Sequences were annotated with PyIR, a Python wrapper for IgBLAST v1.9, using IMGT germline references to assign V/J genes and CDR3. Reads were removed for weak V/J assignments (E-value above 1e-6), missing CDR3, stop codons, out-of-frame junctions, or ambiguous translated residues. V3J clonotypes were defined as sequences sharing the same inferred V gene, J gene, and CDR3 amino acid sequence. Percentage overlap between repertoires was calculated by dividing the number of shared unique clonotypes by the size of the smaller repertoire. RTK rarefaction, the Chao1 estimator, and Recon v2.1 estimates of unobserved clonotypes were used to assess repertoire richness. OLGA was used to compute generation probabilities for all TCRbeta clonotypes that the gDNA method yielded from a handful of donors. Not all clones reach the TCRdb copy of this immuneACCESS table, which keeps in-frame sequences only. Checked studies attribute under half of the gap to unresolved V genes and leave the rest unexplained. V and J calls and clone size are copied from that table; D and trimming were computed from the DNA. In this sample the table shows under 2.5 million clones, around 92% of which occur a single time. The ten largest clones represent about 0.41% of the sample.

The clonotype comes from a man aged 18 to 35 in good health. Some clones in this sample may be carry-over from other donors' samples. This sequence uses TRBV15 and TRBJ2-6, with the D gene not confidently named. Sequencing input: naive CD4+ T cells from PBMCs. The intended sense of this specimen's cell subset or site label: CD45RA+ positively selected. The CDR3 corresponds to CATSRESRSGANVLTF. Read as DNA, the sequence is TGTGCCACCAGCAGAGAGTCGCGCTCTGGGGCCAACGTCCTGACTTTC.